Each of the 23 T cell receptor beta chains below was sequenced from the same sample in a study of cytomegalovirus exposure and HLA in healthy donors (dated by TCRdb to 2017 to 2019). Library preparation used the immunoSEQ multiplex PCR assay. A mixture of 60 forward primers for TCR Vbeta segments and 13 reverse primers for TCR Jbeta segments was used in the multiplex PCR. TCRdb retrieved this table from immuneACCESS and kept in-frame rearrangements only. Not all clones are present; in checked studies, unresolved V genes account for under half, and no reason is known for the remainder. The sample has over 150,000 clones on record, around 84% of them singletons. 1% of the sample lies in the top ten. Sequenced: PBMCs. Source of these receptors: a boy aged 2 to 9 in good health and CMV-seronegative.

This chain joins TRBV18 and TRBJ1-3, with unresolved D. V lost 6 bases, J lost 4 bases, and 13 bases lay in between. The CDR3 has 14 amino acids. Per the germline V gene, CDR1 is KGHSH and CDR2 is LQKENI. The CDR3 is CASSPSGEGNTIYF. The CDR3 region has the DNA TGTGCCAGCTCCCCCTCCGGGGAAGGAAACACCATATATTTT.

This clone was observed a single time. The gene calls are TRBV6-8 and TRBJ1-4; maybe TRBD1 (5 bases). Germline-derived CDR1 and CDR2 are MNHGY and SAAAGT. The CDR3 has 15 residues. The V end was cut by 5 bases, the J end by 2 bases, with 12 bases between. The DNA of the CDR3 is TGTGCCAGCAGTCGTCGGGGGAGGACTAATGAAAAACTGTTTTTT. It translates to CASSRRGRTNEKLFF.

This chain connects TRBV29-1 to TRBJ2-1, with 13 bases fitting TRBD2. Germline CDR1 reads SQVTM; CDR2 reads ANQGSEA. CDR3 length: 14 amino acids. V dropped 7 bases and J dropped 5; count of bases not matched to a gene: 5. CDR3 sequence (DNA): TGCAGCGCTGCCGGGACTAGCGGGAACAATGAGCAGTTCTTC. Translated: CSAAGTSGNNEQFF.

The DNA for the CDR3 is TGTGCCAGCAGTTTGGAGAGGAGGCCCAACTATGGCTACACCTTC. Protein product: CASSLERRPNYGYTF. This chain connects TRBV6-1 to TRBJ1-2; D is ambiguous. The germline V and J ends were trimmed by 5 bases and 2 bases, with 15 bases remaining between them. This CDR3 has 15 amino acids. Germline V lookup: CDR1 MNHNS, CDR2 SASEGT.

V is TRBV5-1 and J is TRBJ2-1, with a tentative D call TRBD2 (5 bases). CDR1 is SGHRS and CDR2 is YFSETQ in the germline V gene. This CDR3 is 14 amino acids long. The ends were cut back, 0 bases at V and 6 bases at J, with 10 bases in the middle. CDR3 nucleotide sequence: TGCGCCAGCAGCTTGGGGAGCGGACGCAATGAGCAGTTCTTC. It translates to CASSLGSGRNEQFF.

This chain joins TRBV4-1 and TRBJ2-1, with unresolved D. The germline gives CDR1 MGHRA, CDR2 YSYEKL. CDR3 length: 13 residues. Trimming shortened V by 0 bases and J by 9 bases, and 9 bases separated the two germline ends. This CDR3 is CASSQDRLGEQFF. The CDR3 nucleotides are TGCGCCAGCAGCCAAGACAGGCTCGGTGAGCAGTTCTTC.

The J gene is TRBJ1-5, the V gene TRBV30; TRBD1 aligns across 10 bases. This CDR3 spans 18 amino acids. CDR1 is GTSNPN, CDR2 SVGIG, per germline (reference sequence). The trim removed 0 bases at V and 2 bases at J, leaving 10 bases unmatched. CDR3 protein: CAWSVGVLGTGGNQPQHF. The CDR3 DNA reads as TGTGCCTGGAGTGTTGGAGTCCTCGGGACAGGGGGCAATCAGCCCCAGCATTTT.

This chain connects TRBV5-1 to TRBJ1-1, with 8 bases identical to TRBD1. Germline values: CDR1 SGHRS, CDR2 YFSETQ. Trimming cost V 4 bases and J 0 bases; bases outside gene matches: 8. There are 16 residues in the CDR3. The chain's CDR3 is CASSLRQGSLNTEAFF. CDR3 bases: TGCGCCAGCAGCCTAAGACAGGGGTCCTTGAACACTGAAGCTTTCTTT.

The chain's CDR3 is CASSFGGSYEQYV. In DNA, the CDR3 is TGTGCCAGCAGCTTCGGGGGTTCCTACGAGCAGTACGTC. The chain combines TRBV5-6 with TRBJ2-7; D might be TRBD2 (6 bases). This CDR3 is 13 amino acids long. Trimming removed 2 bases from V and 1 base from J, with 7 bases in between. Germline CDR1 and CDR2: SGHDT and YYEEEE.

V and J are TRBV7-6 and TRBJ2-7; perhaps TRBD1 as D (6 bases). The CDR3 length is 17 residues. The V and J ends lost 1 base and 1 base respectively, with 17 bases between them. CDR1 is SGHVS and CDR2 is FNYEAQ in the germline V gene. The CDR3 region is CASSLGAGARGSYEQYF. The DNA for the CDR3 is TGTGCCAGCAGCTTAGGTGCTGGGGCTAGGGGGTCCTACGAGCAGTACTTC.

This chain joins TRBV13 and TRBJ2-3, with D maybe TRBD1 (5 bases). CDR3 length: 16 residues. The germline V gene has CDR1 PRHDT and CDR2 FYEKMQ (reference sequence). V dropped 1 base and J dropped 2 bases, with 13 bases sitting between them. The CDR3 region has the DNA TGTGCCAGCAGCTTAGAAGGGGCCGCCTACACAGATACGCAGTATTTT. The encoded protein is CASSLEGAAYTDTQYF. Drawing the rest from reference TRBV13 and TRBJ2-3, the complete variable domain is AAGVIQSPRHLIKEKRETATLKCYPIPRHDTVYWYQQGPGQDPQFLISFYEKMQSDKGSIPDRFSAQQFSDYHSELNMSSLELGDSALYFCASSLEGAAYTDTQYFGPGTRLTVL.

V and J are TRBV5-1 and TRBJ2-3; D unclear. This CDR3 comprises 14 residues. The V gene's germline CDR1 is SGHRS and CDR2 YFSETQ. V was cut by 2 bases and J by 0 bases, with 7 bases left in between. The CDR3 reads CASSFGPSTDTQYF. The DNA of the CDR3 is TGCGCCAGCAGCTTTGGGCCTAGCACAGATACGCAGTATTTT.

This chain uses TRBV28 with TRBJ1-5, with D perhaps TRBD1 (5 bases). Trimming pared 7 bases from V and 6 bases from J, leaving 16 bases between. The CDR3 extends over 14 amino acids. Germline assignment: CDR1 MDHEN and CDR2 SYDVKM. The CDR3 loop is CASTRFRGSQPQHF. CDR3 sequence (DNA): TGTGCCAGCACCCGCTTTAGGGGCTCTCAGCCCCAGCATTTT.

CDR3 in DNA: TGTGCCAGCAGCGACTGGACTAGCGGGAGGGTGGAGACCCAGTACTTC. The encoded protein is CASSDWTSGRVETQYF. The V call is TRBV7-9, the J call TRBJ2-5; TRBD2 matches 15 bases. CDR1 is SEHNR, CDR2 FQNEAQ, per germline (reference sequence). This CDR3 is built from 16 residues. V lost 5 bases to trimming and J lost 5 bases; unmatched junction nucleotides: 6.

This clone is a singleton in its sample. V and J are TRBV4-1 and TRBJ1-4; weak D call: TRBD1 (5 bases). CDR1 is MGHRA and CDR2 is YSYEKL in the germline V gene. This CDR3 comprises 16 residues. Trimming shortened V by 1 base and J by 6 bases, and 15 bases separated the two germline ends. This CDR3 reads CASSQVLAGTYEKLFF. For the CDR3, the DNA is TGCGCCAGCAGCCAAGTCCTGGCAGGGACTTATGAAAAACTGTTTTTT.

This clone was recorded only once. The chain carries TRBV2 and TRBJ1-1, with a possible D match to TRBD1 (6 bases). The CDR3 extends over 14 amino acids. Trimming removed 2 bases from V and 4 bases from J, with 11 bases in between. CDR1 and CDR2 (germline): SNHLY, FYNNEI. CDR3 sequence (DNA): TGTGCCAGCAGTGAACGGGGACACCTCACTGAAGCTTTCTTT. Encoded protein: CASSERGHLTEAFF.

This chain joins TRBV6-5 and TRBJ2-4; possibly TRBD2 for D (6 bases). Trimming stripped 2 bases from V and 4 bases from J, with 9 bases between. The CDR3 loop spans 14 amino acids. In germline, CDR1 is MNHEY, CDR2 SVGAGI. CDR3 amino acids: CASSYGRGKNIQYF. CDR3 DNA sequence: TGTGCCAGCAGTTACGGCCGGGGGAAAAACATTCAGTACTTC.

The J gene is TRBJ1-1, the V gene TRBV29-1; TRBD1 matches 7 bases. Trimming cost V 5 bases and J 1 base; bases outside gene matches: 10. The CDR3 covers 15 residues. CDR1 and CDR2 from the germline V gene are SQVTM and ANQGSEA. In DNA form, the CDR3 reads TGCAGCGTTCCTACTATACAGGGGCCGAACACTGAAGCTTTCTTT. Translating gives CSVPTIQGPNTEAFF.

The CDR3 DNA reads TGTGCCAGCAGCCCTACCCTGGGACAGCAGAACACTGAAGCTTTCTTT. Translation gives CASSPTLGQQNTEAFF. The genes are TRBV6-6 and TRBJ1-1, with 7 bases that match TRBD1. Germline V gives CDR1 MNHNY, CDR2 SVGAGI (reference sequence). The CDR3 extends over 16 amino acids. Trimming at V came to 6 bases and at J to 1 base, leaving 11 bases not matched to a gene.

This CDR3 is CASSARDRGGNQPQHF. The CDR3, as DNA: TGTGCCAGCTCTGCCCGGGACAGGGGAGGCAATCAGCCCCAGCATTTT. The chain couples TRBV18 to TRBJ1-5; 10 bases line up with TRBD1. This CDR3 comprises 16 residues. The germline V gene has CDR1 KGHSH and CDR2 LQKENI. V shed 6 bases and J 2 bases; nucleotides not matched to a gene: 7.

The chain joins TRBV5-1 to TRBJ2-2; 13 bases align to TRBD2. After removal of 4 bases from V and 8 bases from J, the junction contained 5 bases not matched to a gene. The CDR3 spans 15 residues. Germline CDR1 and CDR2: SGHRS and YFSETQ. CDR3 nucleotide sequence: TGCGCCAGCAGCCCGGGACTAGCGGGACTGGGGGAGCTGTTTTTT. This translates into CASSPGLAGLGELFF. Full variable domain (missing parts from reference TRBV5-1 and TRBJ2-2): KAGVTQTPRYLIKTRGQQVTLSCSPISGHRSVSWYQQTPGQGLQFLFEYFSETQRNKGNFPGRFSGRQFSNSRSEMNVSTLELGDSALYLCASSPGLAGLGELFFGEGSRLTVL.

This chain joins TRBV5-6 and TRBJ2-1; the match to TRBD2 covers 9 bases. V dropped 6 bases and J dropped 4; count of bases not matched to a gene: 17. The CDR3 length is 18 residues. Per germline, CDR1 SGHDT and CDR2 YYEEEE. The CDR3 sequence: CASTPGVSGGIGYNEQFF. The CDR3 coding sequence is TGTGCCAGCACCCCCGGGGTTAGCGGGGGAATAGGATACAATGAGCAGTTCTTC.

This rearrangement joins TRBV5-1 to TRBJ2-2; unclear D gene. CDR3 length: 15 residues. Trimming removed 0 bases at V and 1 base at J, with 7 bases between. Looked up from germline, CDR1 is SGHRS and CDR2 is YFSETQ. CDR3 region: CASSLGPGNTGELFF. CDR3 DNA: TGCGCCAGCAGCTTGGGTCCAGGGAACACCGGGGAGCTGTTTTTT.